This T cell receptor beta chain comes out of a study of identical twins. Notes on the study in general: In cord blood, abundant beta clonotypes had fewer insertions; memory showed no trend. Zero-insertion analyses were open to partial confounding by invariant MAIT and iNKT cells.

With template switching, a universal primer site was added, and the cDNA carried unique molecular identifiers. TCRdb reprocessed the 5' RACE reads with MiXCR, giving one entry per CDR3 protein. The sample carries approximately 890,000 distinct CDR3 sequences, roughly 12% recorded once. Many counts were recorded for this clonotype. Antigen: not known. The same sample was also studied in work on yellow fever vaccine responses in identical twins.

This TCR was recovered from a woman aged 18-35 years in good health. Sequenced: PBMCs.

For the CDR3, the DNA is TGTGCCAGCAGTTCCACGACTAGCGGGAGAAGAGAGCAGTACTTC. Its translation is CASSSTTSGRREQYF. The V call is TRBV28, the J call TRBJ2-7; 12 nucleotides match TRBD2. The CDR3 runs 15 residues. Germline V gives CDR1 MDHEN, CDR2 SYDVKM. The junction had 8 bases not matched to a gene; V was cut back by 4 bases and J by 7 bases.